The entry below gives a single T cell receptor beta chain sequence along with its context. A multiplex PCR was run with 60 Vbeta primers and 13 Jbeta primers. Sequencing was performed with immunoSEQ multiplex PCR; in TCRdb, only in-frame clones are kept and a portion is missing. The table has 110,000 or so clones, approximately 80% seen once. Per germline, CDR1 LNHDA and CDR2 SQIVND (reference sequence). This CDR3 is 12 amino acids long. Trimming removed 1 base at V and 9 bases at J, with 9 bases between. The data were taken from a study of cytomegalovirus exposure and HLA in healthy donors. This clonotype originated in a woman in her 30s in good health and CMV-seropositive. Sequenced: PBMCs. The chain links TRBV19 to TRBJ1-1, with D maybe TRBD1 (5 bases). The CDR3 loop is CASSIVSGKAFF. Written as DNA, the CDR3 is TGTGCCAGTAGTATAGTTTCAGGGAAAGCTTTCTTT. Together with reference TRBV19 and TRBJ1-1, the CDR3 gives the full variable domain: DGGITQSPKYLFRKEGQNVTLSCEQNLNHDAMYWYRQDPGQGLRLIYYSQIVNDFQKGDIAEGYSVSREKKESFPLTVTSAQKNPTAFYLCASSIVSGKAFFGQGTRLTVV.